This entry lists 7 T cell receptor beta chains sequenced from one sample in a study of CD8 T cells in Susac syndrome. A quantity of about 0.5 to 1 ug RNA underwent reverse transcription using random hexamers. TCRdb re-called the immunoSEQ multiplex PCR reads through MiXCR, storing one row per CDR3 protein. Found here are about 84,000 distinct CDR3 sequences, roughly 96% of them singletons; the top ten hold roughly 0.45%. The sequencing input was CD8+ T cells from PBMCs. Receptors originate from a human donor with Susac syndrome.

This rearrangement joins TRBV6-2 or TRBV6-3 to TRBJ2-7, with 8 bases fitting TRBD2. CDR3 length: 15 amino acids. Losses at the gene ends were 6 bases for V and 2 bases for J; bases not matched to a gene: 9. The germline V gene has CDR1 MNHEY and CDR2 SVGEGT. The CDR3 bases are TGTGCCAGCAGCCAGAATAGCGGGGCGCCCTACGAGCAGTACGTC. This translates into CASSQNSGAPYEQYV.

V usage is TRBV20-1 and J usage is TRBJ2-1, with 7 bases aligning to TRBD2. With V trimmed by 4 bases and J by 0 bases, 9 bases remained unmatched. Germline V gene lookup returns CDR1 DFQATT and CDR2 SNEGSKA (reference sequence). The CDR3 covers 16 residues. CDR3 nucleotide sequence: TGCAGTGCTATAGGTTCCGGGGAGGGCTCCTACAATGAGCAGTTCTTC. It yields the protein CSAIGSGEGSYNEQFF.

This rearrangement joins TRBV4-3 to TRBJ2-1, with 12 bases identical to TRBD2. V shed 1 base and J 8 bases; nucleotides not matched to a gene: 3. This CDR3 has 15 amino acids. Germline CDR1 is LGHNA and CDR2 is YSLEER. For the CDR3, the DNA is TGCGCCAGCAGCCAAGGGGGACTAGCGGGCCATGAGCAGTTCTTC. This codes for CASSQGGLAGHEQFF.

V usage is TRBV9 and J usage is TRBJ1-1; D not certain. The germline V gene has CDR1 SGDLS and CDR2 YYNGEE. V was trimmed by 3 bases and J by 2 bases, leaving 11 bases between them. The CDR3 sequence is 14 residues long. The CDR3 nucleotides are TGTGCCAGCAGCGCTCATTTCGGAAACACTGAAGCTTTCTTT. As protein: CASSAHFGNTEAFF.

J is TRBJ1-4 and V is TRBV4-3; TRBD1 matches 7 bases. Germline CDR1 reads LGHNA; CDR2 reads YSLEER. The ends lost 0 bases at V and 8 bases at J; junction bases unmatched: 6. This CDR3 comprises 15 residues. The CDR3: CASSQERQGDEKLFF. The CDR3, as DNA: TGCGCCAGCAGCCAAGAAAGGCAGGGGGACGAAAAACTGTTTTTT.

V usage is TRBV29-1 and J usage is TRBJ2-1; 7 nucleotides align to TRBD1. V was clipped by 7 bases and J by 0 bases; unmatched bases: 3. The CDR3 length is 13 residues. Per germline, CDR1 SQVTM and CDR2 ANQGSEA. CDR3 nucleotides: TGCAGCGGGCAGGGGGACTCCTACAATGAGCAGTTCTTC. Its translation is CSGQGDSYNEQFF.

The rearrangement uses TRBV12-3 or TRBV12-4 and TRBJ2-7; D remains ambiguous. Trimming removed 1 base from V and 2 bases from J, with 9 bases in between. The CDR3 sequence is 14 residues long. The CDR3 coding sequence is TGTGCCAGCAGTTTAGTCGCCAAGACCTACGAGCAGTACTTC. Its protein product is CASSLVAKTYEQYF.